Presented here are 30 T cell receptor beta chains from one specimen sequenced in a study of graft-versus-host responses after intestinal transplantation. The authors seeded about 200,000 CFSE-labeled responder cells together with about 200,000 irradiated stimulator cells tagged with violet dye. Produced via immunoSEQ multiplex PCR; TCRdb's table is partial and in-frame only. The data show 20,000 to 25,000 clones, roughly 30% seen once. The specimen was alloreactive CD8+ T cells from a mixed lymphocyte reaction culture, collected before intestinal transplant. Indicated subset: CFSE-low proliferating T cells sorted from roughly 6-day pre-transplant mixed lymphocyte reaction (GvH or HvG direction). The receptors stem from a human patient who received an intestinal transplant.

V gene TRBV7-9 combines with J gene TRBJ2-3; TRBD2 might be the D (6 bases). Trimming shortened V by 2 bases and J by 3 bases, and 9 bases separated the two germline ends. The CDR3 runs to 14 residues. The germline CDR1 and CDR2 sequences are SEHNR and FQNEAQ (reference sequence). CDR3 nucleotides: TGTGCCAGCAGCTTACTTGGAGGGACAGATACGCAGTATTTT. Protein: CASSLLGGTDTQYF.

This clone has a handful of counts. V is TRBV10-2 and J is TRBJ2-6; 13 bases map to TRBD2. The CDR3 has 17 residues. Germline V gene sequence: CDR1 WSHSY, CDR2 SAAADI. J was trimmed by 3 bases and V by 4 bases; bases with no gene match: 3. CDR3 sequence: CASSGGLAGVGANVLTF. For the CDR3, the DNA is TGCGCCAGCAGTGGAGGACTAGCGGGAGTTGGGGCCAACGTCCTGACTTTC.

In DNA, the CDR3 is TGTGCCAGCAGTGATTGGGGCAGGGAGCTGTTTTTT. Translation: CASSDWGRELFF. This chain uses TRBV2 with TRBJ2-2; tentative D call: TRBD1 (5 bases). This CDR3 has 12 amino acids. Germline assignment: CDR1 SNHLY and CDR2 FYNNEI. Deletions cut 3 bases from V and 9 bases from J, with 8 bases between.

This chain joins TRBV15 and TRBJ2-1; D is ambiguous. CDR3 length: 15 residues. Trimming stripped 9 bases from V and 3 bases from J, with 18 bases between. Germline V gene data show CDR1 as LNHNV and CDR2 as YYDKDF (reference sequence). This chain's CDR3 is CATQFPSSNYNEQFF. The CDR3, as DNA: TGTGCCACGCAGTTTCCATCCTCTAACTACAATGAGCAGTTCTTC.

This clone was seen only once. The chain couples TRBV27 to TRBJ2-1, with TRBD2 matching 9 bases. J gave up 7 bases and V 2 bases, and 9 bases lay outside the gene matches. Germline V gives CDR1 MNHEY, CDR2 SMNVEV (reference sequence). The CDR3 has 16 amino acids. CDR3 sequence: CASSLLGAGGPNEQFF. The CDR3 bases are TGTGCCAGCAGTTTACTAGGGGCGGGGGGGCCGAATGAGCAGTTCTTC.

This chain links TRBV6-6 with TRBJ2-3; D remains unclear. Germline CDR1 reads MNHNY; CDR2 reads SVGAGI (reference sequence). The germline V and J ends were trimmed by 6 bases and 0 bases, with 16 bases remaining between them. This CDR3 has 16 amino acids. The CDR3 region is CASRRYRPTSTDTQYF. CDR3 sequence (DNA): TGTGCCAGCAGACGCTACCGTCCGACTAGCACAGATACGCAGTATTTT.

The rearrangement links TRBV7-9 to TRBJ2-7, with D possibly being TRBD2 (5 bases). CDR1 is SEHNR, CDR2 FQNEAQ, per germline (reference sequence). With 1 base removed from V and 6 bases from J, the gap between germline ends came to 16 bases. CDR3 length equals 15 residues. The CDR3 reads CASSLEPRGEFEQYF. The CDR3 nucleotides read TGTGCCAGCAGCTTAGAACCACGGGGAGAGTTCGAGCAGTACTTC.

The rearrangement uses TRBV9 and TRBJ2-5; 8 bases line up with TRBD2. CDR1 and CDR2 from the germline V gene are SGDLS and YYNGEE. The CDR3 has 14 residues. V was pared by 4 bases and J by 3 bases, with 5 bases of the junction left unmatched. Here the CDR3 reads CASSPPGGEETQYF. Written as DNA, the CDR3 is TGTGCCAGCAGCCCCCCCGGGGGGGAAGAGACCCAGTACTTC.

This clone is termed medium-sized. The CDR3 region is CASSLAVGGDTQYF. CDR3 nucleotide sequence: TGTGCCAGCAGCTTAGCGGTCGGGGGAGATACGCAGTATTTT. The chain has TRBV7-6 and TRBJ2-3; the D gene is possibly TRBD2 (6 bases). Per germline, CDR1 SGHVS and CDR2 FNYEAQ. The CDR3 has 14 residues. V lost 0 bases and J 5 bases, leaving 9 bases between the germline ends.

V gene TRBV11-2 combines with J gene TRBJ2-7, with TRBD1 matching over 10 bases. J gave up 1 base and V 4 bases, and 7 bases lay outside the gene matches. This CDR3 contains 16 residues. Germline V CDR1 and CDR2: SGHAT, FQNNGV. CDR3 bases: TGTGCCAGCAGCTCCGCTGGGACAGGGGAATCCTACGAGCAGTACTTC. Translated, it gives CASSSAGTGESYEQYF.

By sample fraction, this clone is medium-sized (0.01 to 0.1%). This chain joins TRBV29-1 and TRBJ2-7; 9 nucleotides match TRBD1. Trimming at V came to 1 base and at J to 4 bases, leaving 2 bases not matched to a gene. Germline assignment: CDR1 SQVTM and CDR2 ANQGSEA. The CDR3 runs 13 residues. CDR3 DNA sequence: TGCAGCGTTGAAGGGGACAGGGAATACGAGCAGTACTTC. This codes for CSVEGDREYEQYF.

V gene TRBV7-9 combines with J gene TRBJ2-5; a possible D gene is TRBD1 (5 bases). This CDR3 is built from 15 residues. Germline loops: CDR1 SEHNR, CDR2 FQNEAQ (reference sequence). The V gene lost 5 bases and the J gene lost 0 bases, with 13 bases spanning the gap. For the CDR3, the DNA is TGTGCCAGCAGCCATCTCAGGGCGGACCAAGAGACCCAGTACTTC. Residues: CASSHLRADQETQYF.

V is TRBV6-5 and J is TRBJ2-7, with D possibly being TRBD2 (7 bases). Trimming shortened V by 2 bases and J by 5 bases, and 13 bases separated the two germline ends. CDR3 length equals 14 residues. Looked up from germline, CDR1 is MNHEY and CDR2 is SVGAGI. The chain's CDR3 is CASSYRRGGNEQYF. CDR3 sequence (DNA): TGTGCCAGCAGTTACCGTAGGGGGGGTAACGAGCAGTACTTC.

This rearrangement joins TRBV27 to TRBJ1-2; perhaps TRBD1 as D (6 bases). Looked up from germline, CDR1 is MNHEY and CDR2 is SMNVEV (reference sequence). V was clipped by 1 base and J by 1 base, with 16 bases between them. This CDR3 is built from 17 residues. Here the CDR3 reads CASSLLQGRENNYGYTF. The CDR3 DNA is TGTGCCAGCAGTTTATTACAGGGTAGGGAGAATAACTATGGCTACACCTTC.

The rearrangement uses TRBV29-1 and TRBJ2-5; TRBD2 matches 7 bases. There are 13 residues in the CDR3. Germline values: CDR1 SQVTM, CDR2 ANQGSEA. V shed 6 bases and J 1 base; nucleotides not matched to a gene: 5. DNA of the CDR3: TGCAGCGTAGATAGCGGGCCCCAAGAGACCCAGTACTTC. It yields the protein CSVDSGPQETQYF.

By sample share, this clone is medium-sized. This chain connects TRBV9 to TRBJ2-5; 8 nucleotides agree with TRBD2. The CDR3 runs 17 residues. Looked up from germline, CDR1 is SGDLS and CDR2 is YYNGEE. V trimming: 0 bases; J trimming: 2 bases; junction bases outside the gene matches: 9. The CDR3 sequence is CASSVAGGLESQETQYF. The CDR3 region has the DNA TGTGCCAGCAGCGTAGCGGGGGGGCTCGAGTCGCAAGAGACCCAGTACTTC.

The chain joins TRBV5-6 to TRBJ2-1, with TRBD1 as a possible D gene (6 bases). V gave up 6 bases and J gave up 2 bases, with 15 bases separating them. This CDR3 spans 15 amino acids. The germline V gene has CDR1 SGHDT and CDR2 YYEEEE. The CDR3 here is CASTTGTNPYNEQFF. CDR3 nucleotide sequence: TGTGCCAGCACAACCGGGACAAACCCCTACAATGAGCAGTTCTTC.

The rearrangement joins TRBV7-6 to TRBJ2-7; no clear D. Germline CDR1 reads SGHVS; CDR2 reads FNYEAQ. V lost 5 bases and J lost 4, with 21 bases in between. The CDR3 has 16 amino acids. The CDR3 spells CASSLYAEWTFYEQYF. As DNA, the CDR3 is TGTGCCAGCAGCCTGTACGCGGAATGGACGTTTTACGAGCAGTACTTC. Full variable domain (remainder filled in from reference TRBV7-6 and TRBJ2-7): GAGVSQSPRYKVTKRGQDVALRCDPISGHVSLYWYRQALGQGPEFLTYFNYEAQQDKSGLPNDRFSAERPEGSISTLTIQRTEQRDSAMYRCASSLYAEWTFYEQYFGPGTRLTVT.

This clone has just a few counts. The chain carries TRBV13 and TRBJ2-6; D is uncertain. The V gene lost 5 bases and the J gene lost 2 bases, with 13 bases spanning the gap. There are 16 residues in the CDR3. CDR1 and CDR2 from the germline V gene are PRHDT and FYEKMQ (reference sequence). The CDR3 reads CASSPSLNPGANVLTF. In DNA form, the CDR3 reads TGTGCCAGCAGCCCATCACTGAACCCTGGGGCCAACGTCCTGACTTTC.

The J gene is TRBJ2-2, the V gene TRBV21-1; the table's D call of TRBD1 was not tested on the DNA. TRBV21-1 is designated a pseudogene. This CDR3 is built from 19 residues. The CDR3 DNA is TGTGCCAGCAGCAAAGCGCTGGTGGCCCAACCACCGAACACCGGGGAGCTGTTTTTT. Translated, it gives CASSKALVAQPPNTGELFF.

The chain has TRBV11-2 and TRBJ2-3; perhaps TRBD2 as D (7 bases). V was cut by 4 bases and J by 1 base, with 15 bases left in between. The V gene's germline CDR1 is SGHAT and CDR2 FQNNGV. The CDR3 length is 16 residues. CDR3 sequence (DNA): TGTGCCAGCAGCTGGGGGGGCCGCCAGGGCACAGATACGCAGTATTTT. This sequence encodes CASSWGGRQGTDTQYF.

The chain carries TRBV10-3 and TRBJ2-2; 10 bases line up with TRBD2. CDR1 ENHRY and CDR2 SYGVKD come from the germline V gene. V dropped 2 bases and J dropped 3; count of bases not matched to a gene: 12. The CDR3 is 19 residues long. CDR3 amino acids: CAISETQSSGGIYTGELFF. The CDR3 nucleotides read TGTGCCATCAGTGAGACCCAAAGTAGCGGGGGGATATACACCGGGGAGCTGTTTTTT.

V and J are TRBV18 and TRBJ2-5, with D hard to call. CDR1 is KGHSH and CDR2 is LQKENI in the germline V gene. Deletions cut 4 bases from V and 0 bases from J, with 12 bases between. CDR3 length: 15 residues. CDR3 in amino acids: CASSRLIMYQETQYF. The CDR3 nucleotides read TGTGCCAGCTCACGACTTATTATGTACCAAGAGACCCAGTACTTC.

This chain connects TRBV10-3 to TRBJ2-7; 9 positions agree with TRBD1. The CDR3 contains 14 residues. Germline V gene data show CDR1 as ENHRY and CDR2 as SYGVKD. V was pared by 6 bases and J by 4 bases, with 7 bases of the junction left unmatched. This CDR3 is CAIRLDRGKYEQYF. For the CDR3, the DNA is TGTGCCATCAGGCTGGACAGGGGAAAATACGAGCAGTACTTC.

CDR3 sequence: CASSSGGRRAFF. CDR3 sequence (DNA): TGTGCCAGCAGCTCGGGGGGGAGGCGAGCTTTCTTT. The chain recombines TRBV7-9 with TRBJ1-1; a weak D match, TRBD1 (5 bases). The length of the CDR3 is 12 residues. Germline V gene sequence: CDR1 SEHNR, CDR2 FQNEAQ (reference sequence). V lost 4 bases and J lost 10, with 13 bases in between.

The V gene is TRBV7-2, the J gene TRBJ1-2, with D uncertain. The V end was cut by 5 bases, the J end by 4 bases, with 17 bases between. Germline V CDR1 and CDR2: SGHTA, FQGNSA. This CDR3 spans 15 amino acids. Here the CDR3 reads CASSKEDGKTYGYTF. CDR3 DNA: TGTGCCAGCAGCAAAGAAGACGGAAAGACCTATGGCTACACCTTC.

This clone was found a few times. The chain has TRBV9 and TRBJ1-5; no clear D. V lost 0 bases, J lost 1 base, and 11 bases lay in between. Germline V CDR1 and CDR2: SGDLS, YYNGEE. The CDR3 runs 16 residues. Here the CDR3 reads CASSVEYRKSNQPQHF. The CDR3 nucleotides read TGTGCCAGCAGCGTAGAGTACAGAAAAAGCAATCAGCCCCAGCATTTT. The full variable domain, with the rest looked up from reference TRBV9 and TRBJ1-5, is DSGVTQTPKHLITATGQRVTLRCSPRSGDLSVYWYQQSLDQGLQFLIQYYNGEERAKGNILERFSAQQFPDLHSELNLSSLELGDSALYFCASSVEYRKSNQPQHFGDGTRLSIL.

This chain uses TRBV5-6 with TRBJ2-1; no firm D call. CDR1 is SGHDT, CDR2 YYEEEE, per germline. Trimming shortened V by 0 bases and J by 9 bases, and 4 bases separated the two germline ends. This CDR3 region has 11 residues. As DNA, the CDR3 is TGTGCCAGCAGCTTGGTCAGTGAGCAGTTCTTC. Amino acids: CASSLVSEQFF.

This clone was observed a few times. CDR3 sequence: CASSRVAGYNEQFF. Here the CDR3 DNA reads TGTGCCAGCAGCCGGGTCGCCGGGTACAATGAGCAGTTCTTC. J is TRBJ2-1 and V is TRBV28; D gene unclear. Germline CDR1 is MDHEN and CDR2 is SYDVKM. V was shortened by 6 bases and J by 4 bases, with 13 bases between the two germline ends. CDR3 length: 14 amino acids.

This clone is deemed medium-sized (0.01 to 0.1%). The V gene is TRBV6-5, the J gene TRBJ1-1; tentatively, D is TRBD1 (5 bases). Between the trimmed V and J ends, which lost 2 bases and 1 base, there was a span of 5 bases. This CDR3 region has 13 residues. In germline, CDR1 is MNHEY, CDR2 SVGAGI. The CDR3 DNA is TGTGCCAGCAGTTACAGGGGGAACACTGAAGCTTTCTTT. Protein: CASSYRGNTEAFF.